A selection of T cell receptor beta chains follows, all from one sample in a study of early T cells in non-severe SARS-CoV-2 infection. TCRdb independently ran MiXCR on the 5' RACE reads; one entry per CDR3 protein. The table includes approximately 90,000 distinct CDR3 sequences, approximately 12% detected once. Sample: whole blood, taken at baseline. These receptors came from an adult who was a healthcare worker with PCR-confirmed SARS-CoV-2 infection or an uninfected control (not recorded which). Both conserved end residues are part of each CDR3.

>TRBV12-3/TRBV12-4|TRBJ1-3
CASGIGRSGNTIYF
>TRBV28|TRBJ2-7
CASSSLRPSYEQYF
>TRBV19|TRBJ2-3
CASSLAGEPTDTQYF
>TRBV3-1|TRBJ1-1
CASSQGNVGQTTF
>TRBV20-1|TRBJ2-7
CSADILANPSYEQYF
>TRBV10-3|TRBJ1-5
CAISEFGRSNQPQHF
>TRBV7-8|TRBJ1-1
CASSLEWDLNTEAFF
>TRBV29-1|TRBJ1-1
CSAHRGTNTEAFF
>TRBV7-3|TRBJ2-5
CASSQAGGQETQYF
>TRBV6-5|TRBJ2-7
CASSRTGLPYEQYF
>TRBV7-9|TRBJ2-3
CASSLGRGALLGDTQYF
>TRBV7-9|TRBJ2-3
CASSLLVGLGTDTQYF
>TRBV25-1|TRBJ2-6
CASSQAQGANVLTF
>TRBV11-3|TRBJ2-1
CASSLGLAGDRGDEQFF
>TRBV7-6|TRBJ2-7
CASSLGTRAYEQYF
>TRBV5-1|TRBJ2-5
CASSGTSRQETQYF
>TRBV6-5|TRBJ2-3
CASSYRQGTQYF
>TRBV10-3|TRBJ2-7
CAIIASGGSYEQYF
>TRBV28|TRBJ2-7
CASSFGTYAYEQYF
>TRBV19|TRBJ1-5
CASSIRGHNQPQHF
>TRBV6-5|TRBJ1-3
CASSQTDSNTIYF
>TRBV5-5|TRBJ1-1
CASSWGGHMNTEAFF
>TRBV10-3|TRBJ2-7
CATYRGGSSYEQYF
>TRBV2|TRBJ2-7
CASSDEQASYEQYF
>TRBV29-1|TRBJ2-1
CSVDTWRSYNEQFF
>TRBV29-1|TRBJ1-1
CSVGQGGTEAFF
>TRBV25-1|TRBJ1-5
CASSAGGSQPQHF
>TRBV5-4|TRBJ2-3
CASRGQGATDTQYF
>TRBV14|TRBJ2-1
CASSQDLGRNEQFF